Listed below are T cell receptor beta chains from one sample, sequenced in a study of OX40 agonist ivuxolimab in advanced cancers. TCRdb keeps only in-frame clones here, not all; method: immunoSEQ multiplex PCR. The profile shows tens of thousands of clones, more than 85% of them singletons. Source: CD4+ or CD8+ T cells sorted from blood, taken in a trial of the OX40 agonist ivuxolimab. The source is an adult with an advanced solid tumor such as melanoma, head and neck, liver or kidney cancer. Each CDR3 is given with its conserved first and last residue. D genes are given only for firm matches. Where a row states a size, it is once, few, many or the class of an expanded clone; other rows omit it.

v_call,j_call,clone_size,d_call,cdr3_aa,cdr3_nt
TRBV6-5,TRBJ2-1,NA,NA,CASSPPEGEQFF,TGTGCCAGCAGTCCTCCCGAAGGTGAGCAGTTCTTC
TRBV9,TRBJ2-7,NA,NA,CASSASPRLGFYEQYF,TGTGCCAGCAGCGCTTCCCCACGACTGGGATTCTACGAGCAGTACTTC
TRBV27,TRBJ1-4,NA,NA,CASKNTGTHHEKLFF,TGTGCCAGCAAAAATACCGGGACTCACCATGAAAAACTGTTTTTT
TRBV28,TRBJ1-5,NA,NA,CASSSTSRPQHF,TGTGCCAGCAGTTCGACGTCTCGGCCCCAGCATTTT
TRBV28,TRBJ1-1,NA,NA,CAIQGQGRLGTEAFF,TGTGCCATCCAAGGGCAGGGTAGGCTCGGCACTGAAGCTTTCTTT
TRBV2,TRBJ1-1,NA,TRBD1,CASRTGQGANTEAFF,TGTGCCAGCAGGACTGGACAGGGCGCGAACACTGAAGCTTTCTTT
TRBV7-9,TRBJ2-5,NA,NA,CASKEGSYNKETQYF,TGTGCCAGCAAAGAAGGGAGCTATAATAAGGAGACCCAGTACTTC
TRBV11-3,TRBJ2-2,NA,NA,CASSFSSGELFF,TGTGCCAGCAGCTTTTCGTCCGGGGAGCTGTTTTTT
TRBV7-9,TRBJ1-2,NA,NA,CASSLKGPTVNYGYTF,TGTGCCAGCAGCTTAAAAGGTCCGACGGTAAACTATGGCTACACCTTC
TRBV5-1,TRBJ2-7,NA,TRBD1,CASSLGTGTYEQYF,TGCGCCAGCAGCTTGGGGACAGGGACCTACGAGCAGTACTTC
TRBV2,TRBJ1-2,NA,NA,CASSVGRTIYGYTF,TGTGCCAGCAGTGTGGGGCGGACTATCTATGGCTACACCTTC
TRBV19,TRBJ2-7,NA,TRBD2,CASSIRASGPQYF,TGTGCCAGTAGTATACGGGCTAGCGGCCCGCAGTACTTC
TRBV11-2,TRBJ2-1,NA,TRBD2,CASRWTSGSYNEQFF,TGTGCCAGCAGATGGACTAGCGGGAGCTACAATGAGCAGTTCTTC
TRBV19,TRBJ2-2,once,TRBD2,CASKRGLAGDTGELFF,TGTGCCAGTAAGAGGGGACTAGCGGGAGATACCGGGGAGCTGTTTTTT
TRBV28,TRBJ2-7,NA,TRBD2,CASSTLLGAGGVYEQYF,TGTGCCAGCAGTACCCTTTTGGGCGCGGGAGGGGTCTACGAGCAGTACTTC
TRBV6-5,TRBJ2-3,NA,NA,CASRGPSADTQYF,TGTGCCAGCAGGGGCCCCTCGGCAGATACGCAGTATTTT
TRBV28,TRBJ1-4,NA,TRBD1,CASSASGTGEKLFF,TGTGCCAGCAGCGCCTCCGGGACAGGGGAAAAACTGTTTTTT
TRBV10-1,TRBJ2-2,NA,NA,CASARGTGELFF,TGCGCCAGCGCCAGGGGTACCGGGGAGCTGTTTTTT
TRBV5-1,TRBJ2-7,NA,NA,CASSLRANPDEQYF,TGCGCCAGCAGCTTGAGGGCCAATCCTGACGAGCAGTACTTC
TRBV11-1,TRBJ2-6,NA,NA,CASSPPGANVLTF,TGTGCCAGCAGCCCTCCTGGGGCCAACGTCCTGACTTTC
TRBV5-1,TRBJ2-3,NA,NA,CASYPSLASTDTQYF,TGCGCCAGCTACCCCTCCTTAGCTAGCACAGATACGCAGTATTTT
TRBV10-3,TRBJ1-1,NA,TRBD1,CAIRETGPNTEAFF,TGTGCCATCAGGGAGACAGGGCCGAACACTGAAGCTTTCTTT
TRBV29-1,TRBJ2-1,NA,TRBD2,CSASSGIISYNEQFF,TGCAGCGCTTCTAGCGGGATCATCTCCTACAATGAGCAGTTCTTC
TRBV7-9,TRBJ2-2,NA,TRBD2,CASSLLASGTGELFF,TGTGCCAGCAGCTTATTGGCTAGCGGGACCGGGGAGCTGTTTTTT
TRBV27,TRBJ2-1,once,NA,CASNRLGGDNEQFF,TGTGCCAGCAATAGACTAGGAGGAGACAATGAGCAGTTCTTC
TRBV19,TRBJ1-5,NA,NA,CASSIRQNSNQPQHF,TGTGCCAGTAGTATCCGGCAGAATAGCAATCAGCCCCAGCATTTT
TRBV5-4,TRBJ2-2,NA,NA,CASSLQNTGELFF,TGTGCCAGCAGCTTGCAGAACACCGGGGAGCTGTTTTTT
TRBV7-7,TRBJ2-3,NA,NA,CASSPGHTDTQYF,TGTGCTAGCAGCCCCGGTCACACAGATACGCAGTATTTT
TRBV5-6,TRBJ1-1,NA,NA,CASSLRRKAFF,TGTGCCAGCAGCCTCCGAAGGAAAGCTTTCTTT
TRBV4-3,TRBJ1-3,NA,NA,CASSQDRRQGISGNTIYF,TGCGCCAGCAGCCAAGATAGGCGGCAGGGGATCTCTGGAAACACCATATATTTT
TRBV5-1,TRBJ2-2,NA,TRBD1,CASRQGETGELFF,TGCGCCAGCCGACAGGGTGAGACCGGGGAGCTGTTTTTT
TRBV19,TRBJ2-2,NA,NA,CASSPAGTGELFF,TGTGCCAGTAGTCCCGCCGGCACCGGGGAGCTGTTTTTT
TRBV7-9,TRBJ1-3,once,TRBD1,CASSRQGAGNTIYF,TGTGCCAGCAGCCGACAGGGGGCTGGAAACACCATATATTTT
TRBV6-1,TRBJ2-1,NA,NA,CASSEGTRGWSYNEQFF,TGTGCCAGCAGTGAAGGTACACGAGGATGGTCCTACAATGAGCAGTTCTTC
TRBV5-1,TRBJ2-2,NA,TRBD1,CASSAPGQANTGKLFF,TGCGCCAGCAGCGCACCGGGACAGGCGAACACCGGGAAGCTGTTTTTT
TRBV23-1,TRBJ2-5,NA,TRBD1,CASSRDRGSETQYF,TGCGCCAGCAGTCGGGACAGGGGAAGTGAGACCCAGTACTTC
TRBV19,TRBJ2-2,NA,TRBD2,CASSGRGLGKITGELFF,TGTGCCAGTAGCGGTCGGGGACTAGGGAAAATCACCGGGGAGCTGTTTTTT
TRBV28,TRBJ1-5,NA,NA,CASSGYQPQHF,TGTGCCAGCAGTGGGTACCAGCCCCAGCATTTT
TRBV10-1,TRBJ2-1,once,NA,CASGGGPGEQFF,TGCGCCAGCGGAGGAGGGCCGGGGGAGCAGTTCTTC
TRBV7-2,TRBJ2-3,NA,TRBD2,CASSLGASGRAADTQYF,TGTGCCAGCAGCTTAGGAGCTAGCGGGAGGGCCGCAGATACGCAGTATTTT
TRBV7-9,TRBJ2-7,once,NA,CASSLSGRTSYEQYF,TGTGCCAGCAGCTTATCGGGACGGACCTCCTACGAGCAGTACTTC
TRBV5-1,TRBJ2-3,NA,TRBD2,CASSAGGTTDTQYF,TGCGCCAGCTCGGCGGGAGGAACCACAGATACGCAGTATTTT
TRBV6-5,TRBJ1-4,NA,NA,CASSRPMGKLFF,TGTGCCAGCAGTAGACCAATGGGAAAACTGTTTTTT
TRBV5-4,TRBJ2-6,NA,TRBD1,CASSRPGQGSGANVLTF,TGTGCCAGCAGCCGACCGGGACAGGGATCTGGGGCCAACGTCCTGACTTTC
TRBV29-1,TRBJ2-5,NA,NA,CSAAGTQETQYF,TGCAGCGCCGCAGGGACCCAAGAGACCCAGTACTTC
TRBV7-9,TRBJ2-2,NA,TRBD2,CASSRSGSRELFF,TGTGCCAGCAGCCGTAGCGGGAGTAGGGAGCTGTTTTTT
TRBV5-1,TRBJ2-2,NA,TRBD2,CASSLLAGMNTGELFF,TGCGCCAGCAGCTTACTAGCGGGGATGAACACCGGGGAGCTGTTTTTT
TRBV9,TRBJ2-5,NA,TRBD1,CASSFRQGKWETQYF,TGTGCCAGCAGCTTTAGACAGGGGAAGTGGGAGACCCAGTACTTC
TRBV19,TRBJ2-7,NA,TRBD2,CASSKERDSNEQYF,TGTGCCAGTAGTAAAGAGCGGGACTCGAACGAGCAGTACTTC
TRBV28,TRBJ1-5,NA,NA,CASSTPGRTIQPQHF,TGTGCCAGCAGTACTCCGGGCCGAACCATTCAGCCCCAGCATTTT
TRBV18,TRBJ2-6,NA,TRBD1,CASSGRGSGANVLTF,TGTGCCAGCTCGGGCAGGGGGTCTGGGGCCAACGTCCTGACTTTC
TRBV6-5,TRBJ2-1,once,TRBD1,CASSKGQGNYNEQFF,TGTGCCAGCAGCAAGGGACAGGGGAACTACAATGAGCAGTTCTTC
TRBV5-1,TRBJ2-1,NA,NA,CASMEASAPYNEQFF,TGCGCCAGTATGGAGGCTAGCGCGCCCTACAATGAGCAGTTCTTC
TRBV2,TRBJ2-5,NA,NA,CASSGLWETQYF,TGTGCCAGCAGTGGGCTTTGGGAGACCCAGTACTTC
TRBV9,TRBJ1-5,few,NA,CASSQRGKQVNQPQHF,TGTGCCAGCAGCCAACGTGGGAAACAGGTTAATCAGCCCCAGCATTTT
TRBV7-2,TRBJ2-3,NA,NA,CASSQGRTDTQYF,TGTGCCAGCAGCCAGGGGCGCACAGATACGCAGTATTTT
TRBV11-1,TRBJ2-5,NA,TRBD2,CASSLSLLAGKGETQYF,TGTGCCAGCAGCTTAAGCCTACTAGCGGGAAAAGGGGAGACCCAGTACTTC
TRBV2,TRBJ2-2,NA,NA,CASGRLGNTGELFF,TGTGCCAGCGGAAGACTAGGGAACACCGGGGAGCTGTTTTTT
TRBV5-1,TRBJ2-7,few,NA,CASSSRGGDSYEQYF,TGCGCCAGCAGTTCCCGAGGCGGGGACTCCTACGAGCAGTACTTC
TRBV7-2,TRBJ2-7,few,NA,CASSLVDSYEQYF,TGTGCCAGCAGCTTAGTCGACAGCTACGAGCAGTACTTC